A single sample is the source of the 13 T cell receptor beta chains below, sequenced in a study of shared clonotypes between healthy human individuals. This table comes from immunoSEQ multiplex PCR, and its TCRdb copy is limited to in-frame clones, with some not included. The table lists about 820,000 clones, 85% to 95% of them singletons. Naive CD8 isolation took CD45RO-negative cells positively selected for CCR7 and excluded terminally differentiated effector memory CD45RA+ cells. Specimen: naive CD8+ T cells sorted from blood. All receptors come from a man aged 25-45 years in good health.

The chain carries TRBV27 and TRBJ1-5; 10 nucleotides match TRBD1. There are 16 residues in the CDR3. The junction had 5 bases not matched to a gene; V was cut back by 5 bases and J by 1 base. Germline V gene data show CDR1 as MNHEY and CDR2 as SMNVEV (reference sequence). CDR3 protein: CASSPGQGPSNQPQHF. CDR3 DNA: TGTGCCAGCAGTCCGGGACAGGGGCCCAGCAATCAGCCCCAGCATTTT.

The rearrangement joins TRBV11-2 to TRBJ2-1; no reliable D call. Germline V CDR1 and CDR2: SGHAT, FQNNGV. This CDR3 is built from 15 residues. Trimming shortened V by 4 bases and J by 0 bases, and 10 bases separated the two germline ends. Here the CDR3 reads CASSSMRSSYNEQFF. DNA of the CDR3: TGTGCCAGCAGCTCCATGAGGTCCTCCTACAATGAGCAGTTCTTC. The variable domain in full, with the rest retrieved from reference TRBV11-2 and TRBJ2-1, is EAGVAQSPRYKIIEKRQSVAFWCNPISGHATLYWYQQILGQGPKLLIQFQNNGVVDDSQLPKDRFSAERLKGVDSTLKIQPAKLEDSAVYLCASSSMRSSYNEQFFGPGTRLTVL.

The V gene is TRBV2, the J gene TRBJ2-1; no firm D call. This CDR3 spans 13 amino acids. Deletions cut 10 bases from V and 5 bases from J, with 15 bases between. Looked up from germline, CDR1 is SNHLY and CDR2 is FYNNEI. CDR3 protein: CATLLGYHNEQFF. CDR3 nucleotides: TGTGCCACCCTTCTCGGGTATCACAATGAGCAGTTCTTC.

V and J are TRBV7-9 and TRBJ2-1; 7 nucleotides line up with TRBD1. The CDR3 covers 15 residues. V shed 1 base, J shed 4 bases, and the junction held 4 bases outside the gene matches. Germline CDR1 reads SEHNR; CDR2 reads FQNEAQ (reference sequence). The CDR3 coding sequence is TGTGCCAGCAGCTTAGATCTGGGACAGTACAATGAGCAGTTCTTC. Translating gives CASSLDLGQYNEQFF.

The genes are TRBV28 and TRBJ2-7; 11 positions match TRBD2. V dropped 4 bases and J dropped 9; count of bases not matched to a gene: 11. The germline V gene encodes CDR1 MDHEN and CDR2 SYDVKM. The CDR3 sequence is 15 residues long. The CDR3 region is CASSSRTSGLSGQYF. The CDR3, as DNA: TGTGCCAGCAGTTCCCGGACTAGCGGGTTGTCGGGGCAGTACTTC.

The CDR3 nucleotides read TGTGCCAGCAGCCAGGGACAGAGCCCTTACAATCAGCCCCAGCATTTT. Residues: CASSQGQSPYNQPQHF. The chain uses TRBV5-5 and TRBJ1-5, with 7 bases matching TRBD1. Trimming at V came to 4 bases and at J to 3 bases, leaving 10 bases not matched to a gene. Germline V gene lookup returns CDR1 SGHKS and CDR2 YYEKEE (reference sequence). The CDR3 sequence is 16 residues long.

The V gene is TRBV7-9, the J gene TRBJ2-5; 10 nucleotides agree with TRBD2. CDR1 SEHNR and CDR2 FQNEAQ come from the germline V gene (reference sequence). This CDR3 spans 16 amino acids. J lost 5 bases, V lost 3 bases, and 9 bases had no gene match. Here the CDR3 reads CASSLVSSGRGETQYF. The CDR3 DNA is TGTGCCAGCAGCTTGGTGTCTAGCGGGAGAGGCGAGACCCAGTACTTC.

CDR3 bases: TGCGCCAGCAGCCAAATAGCGGGAGTTTCCTACAATGAGCAGTTCTTC. It codes for CASSQIAGVSYNEQFF. V is TRBV4-3 and J is TRBJ2-1; 9 nucleotides align to TRBD2. V shed 2 bases, J shed 1 base, and the junction held 3 bases outside the gene matches. The germline V gene encodes CDR1 LGHNA and CDR2 YSLEER. This CDR3 is 16 amino acids long.

This clone was counted between two and nine times. Different DNA sequences within this sample yield the same CDR3. The rearrangement links TRBV7-8 to TRBJ1-5; no definite D call. The germline V gene has CDR1 SGHVS and CDR2 FQNEAQ. This CDR3 contains 12 residues. Trimming removed 0 bases at V and 7 bases at J, with 4 bases between. The CDR3, as DNA: TGTGCCAGCAGCTTAGCGGGCCAGCCCCAGCATTTT. Protein product: CASSLAGQPQHF.

The rearrangement uses TRBV4-3 and TRBJ1-1; D not resolved. The V end was cut by 4 bases, the J end by 1 base, with 13 bases between. The V gene's germline CDR1 is LGHNA and CDR2 YSLEER. The CDR3 totals 15 residues. CDR3 nucleotide sequence: TGCGCCAGCAGCCTTTGGGTAACAGAGAACACTGAAGCTTTCTTT. It specifies CASSLWVTENTEAFF.

The genes are TRBV5-1 and TRBJ2-7; TRBD2 aligns across 7 bases. Per the germline V gene, CDR1 is SGHRS and CDR2 is YFSETQ. The J segment lost 2 bases and the V segment lost 4 bases, leaving 15 bases of the junction unmatched. CDR3 length: 17 residues. The CDR3 nucleotides are TGCGCCAGCAGCCCAATTCTCTCTAGCGGCACAACCTACGAGCAGTACTTC. Amino acids: CASSPILSSGTTYEQYF.

The chain has TRBV5-1 and TRBJ2-7, with a possible D match to TRBD2 (6 bases). The CDR3 contains 14 residues. Germline assignment: CDR1 SGHRS and CDR2 YFSETQ. Deletions cut 6 bases from V and 0 bases from J, with 13 bases between. For the CDR3, the DNA is TGCGCCAGCACCTCGGGAGAAAACTCCTACGAGCAGTACTTC. Translation gives CASTSGENSYEQYF.

The rearrangement uses TRBV10-2 and TRBJ2-1; TRBD1 matches 9 bases. J was trimmed by 7 bases and V by 6 bases; bases with no gene match: 10. Germline V CDR1 and CDR2: WSHSY, SAAADI. The CDR3 runs to 15 residues. The DNA of the CDR3 is TGCGCCAGCAGCGCCGGGACAGGGAGATGGAATGAGCAGTTCTTC. Amino acids: CASSAGTGRWNEQFF.